This T cell receptor (beta chain) is drawn from a study of cytomegalovirus exposure and HLA in healthy donors. Regarding donors, all were healthy bone marrow donors. About this clone itself: Its target is unknown. In the same sample, other DNA sequences code for this CDR3.

Study-level findings and limits: Follow-up analysis found HLA locus-dependent TCR association rates, highest for DRB1 and lowest for HLA-C.

The PCR ran on 60 Vbeta and 13 Jbeta primers. The data were produced by immunoSEQ multiplex PCR, yet TCRdb's version contains in-frame clones alone and is incomplete. The sample holds some 180,000 clones, 80% seen once. This receptor was obtained from a woman in her thirties in good health and CMV-seronegative. Source material: PBMCs.

CDR3 bases: TGTGCCAGCTCACCAACGGGGAACACTGAAGCTTTCTTT. This translates into CASSPTGNTEAFF. The rearrangement uses TRBV18 and TRBJ1-1; D gene ambiguous. Trimming stripped 2 bases from V and 1 base from J, with 5 bases between. Germline V gene data show CDR1 as KGHSH and CDR2 as LQKENI. The CDR3 sequence is 13 residues long.